This T cell receptor (beta chain) was obtained from a study of blood T cell repertoires in COVID-19. Study background: COVID-19 samples from acute and convalescent phases originated in the United States, Italy and Spain. PBMCs, B-cell-depleted T cells, or T cells provided the cDNA or gDNA that made up the material.

Trimming took 5 bases from V and 4 from J, leaving 14 bases between them. From germline, CDR1 is SGHAT and CDR2 FQNNGV. The CDR3 runs to 15 residues. This clone was counted between two and nine times. Per the study methods: Researchers report that nucleated cell counts were estimated from reference gene primer amplification. TCRdb's copy holds only in-frame clones and misses some; the assay was immunoSEQ multiplex PCR. V and J calls and clone size come straight from that table; D and trimming were deduced from the DNA. The repertoire holds tens of thousands of clones, with about 79% as singletons. The gene calls are TRBV11-2 and TRBJ2-2, with D unclear. The clonotype comes from a man between 70 and 80 years old with acute or convalescent COVID-19. The sample was peripheral blood. The chain's CDR3 is CASSRRTTFTGELFF. The DNA for the CDR3 is TGTGCCAGCAGCCGACGAACTACGTTCACCGGGGAGCTGTTTTTT.